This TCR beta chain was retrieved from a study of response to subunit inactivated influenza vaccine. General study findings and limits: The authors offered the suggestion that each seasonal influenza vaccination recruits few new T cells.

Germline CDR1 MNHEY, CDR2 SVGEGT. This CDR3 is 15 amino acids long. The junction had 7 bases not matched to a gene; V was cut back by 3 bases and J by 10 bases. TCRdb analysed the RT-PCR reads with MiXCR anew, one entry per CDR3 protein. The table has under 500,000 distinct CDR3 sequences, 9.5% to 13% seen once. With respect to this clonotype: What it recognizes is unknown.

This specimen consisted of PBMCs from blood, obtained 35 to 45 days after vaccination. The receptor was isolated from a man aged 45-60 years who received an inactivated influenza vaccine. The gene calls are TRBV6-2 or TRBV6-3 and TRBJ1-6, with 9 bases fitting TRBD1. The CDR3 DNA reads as TGTGCCAGCAGTTATTCCGGGACAGGGCGATCACCCCTCCACTTT. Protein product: CASSYSGTGRSPLHF.